The clone carrying this T cell receptor (beta chain) was counted ten times or more. Antigen unknown. 5'RACE generated cDNA with 10-nucleotide random UMIs. Each CDR3 protein is one row after TCRdb ran MiXCR on the 5' RACE reads. The sample includes approximately 45,000 distinct CDR3 sequences, approximately 13% seen only once; the top ten take 10% to 12%. This sample is drawn from a study of neurological immune-mediated disorders. Time point indicated: longitudinal time-point 3. The CDR3 is 12 residues long. The V end lost 3 bases, the J end lost 2 bases, and 3 bases lay between the germline ends. CDR1 is SEHNR and CDR2 is FQNEAQ in the germline V gene (reference sequence). General observations from the study: It was HTLV-1-associated myelopathy that showed the most TCR clonal expansion, while multiple sclerosis showed the least, falling below healthy controls.

The genes are TRBV7-9 and TRBJ2-3, with no clear D. The sequence came from a man aged 25 to 40 in good health. The material sequenced was PBMCs. In nucleotides, the CDR3 is TGTGCCAGCAGCTTGGACACAGATACGCAGTATTTT. The encoded protein is CASSLDTDTQYF.